The table lists the clone carrying this T cell receptor beta chain with many counts. Its antigen is unknown. The data stem from a study of spatial heterogeneity in lung cancer. The study, taken as a whole, reports: The study found that expanded intratumoral alpha and beta TCR counts tracked tumor mutation counts.

As for time point: sample taken at primary tumor resection. V was clipped by 3 bases and J by 7 bases; unmatched bases: 7. CDR3 length equals 14 residues. CDR1 is SGHAT, CDR2 FQNNGV, per germline. TCRdb independently ran MiXCR on the 5' RACE reads; one entry per CDR3 protein. The sample has about 13,000 distinct CDR3 sequences; less than 6.5% are singletons. The TCR comes from a female donor with early-stage non-small cell lung cancer. V is TRBV11-2 and J is TRBJ2-7; 9 positions match TRBD1. The source was lung tumor tissue, collected at surgery. This CDR3 reads CASSLGTGPGEQYF. The CDR3 bases are TGTGCCAGCAGCTTGGGGACAGGGCCAGGGGAGCAGTACTTC.